This T cell receptor beta chain was captured by sequencing in a study of cytomegalovirus exposure and HLA in healthy donors. Overall study findings and caveats: Analyzed later, most CMV-associated TCR beta chains appeared HLA-restricted. What TCR beta sequences reportedly achieved was accurate prediction of HLA-A and HLA-B alleles in most subjects.

The primer mix had 60 Vbeta and 13 Jbeta primers. TCRdb's table, derived via immunoSEQ multiplex PCR, lists solely in-frame clones and lacks some. Counted here are about 84,000 clones, roughly 63% occurring once; the ten biggest clones make up about 15%. In germline, CDR1 is SGDLS, CDR2 YYNGEE. V lost 4 bases to trimming and J lost 1 base, with 14 bases between them. The CDR3 spans 15 residues. This clone has more than one count but fewer than ten. Its antigen is not known. The source is a woman between 35 and 50 years old in good health and CMV-seropositive. Source material: PBMCs. The genes are TRBV9 and TRBJ1-1; weak D call: TRBD1 (5 bases). DNA of the CDR3: TGTGCCAGCAGCCCCCAGTGGGGGGAGAACACTGAAGCTTTCTTT. Encoded protein: CASSPQWGENTEAFF.